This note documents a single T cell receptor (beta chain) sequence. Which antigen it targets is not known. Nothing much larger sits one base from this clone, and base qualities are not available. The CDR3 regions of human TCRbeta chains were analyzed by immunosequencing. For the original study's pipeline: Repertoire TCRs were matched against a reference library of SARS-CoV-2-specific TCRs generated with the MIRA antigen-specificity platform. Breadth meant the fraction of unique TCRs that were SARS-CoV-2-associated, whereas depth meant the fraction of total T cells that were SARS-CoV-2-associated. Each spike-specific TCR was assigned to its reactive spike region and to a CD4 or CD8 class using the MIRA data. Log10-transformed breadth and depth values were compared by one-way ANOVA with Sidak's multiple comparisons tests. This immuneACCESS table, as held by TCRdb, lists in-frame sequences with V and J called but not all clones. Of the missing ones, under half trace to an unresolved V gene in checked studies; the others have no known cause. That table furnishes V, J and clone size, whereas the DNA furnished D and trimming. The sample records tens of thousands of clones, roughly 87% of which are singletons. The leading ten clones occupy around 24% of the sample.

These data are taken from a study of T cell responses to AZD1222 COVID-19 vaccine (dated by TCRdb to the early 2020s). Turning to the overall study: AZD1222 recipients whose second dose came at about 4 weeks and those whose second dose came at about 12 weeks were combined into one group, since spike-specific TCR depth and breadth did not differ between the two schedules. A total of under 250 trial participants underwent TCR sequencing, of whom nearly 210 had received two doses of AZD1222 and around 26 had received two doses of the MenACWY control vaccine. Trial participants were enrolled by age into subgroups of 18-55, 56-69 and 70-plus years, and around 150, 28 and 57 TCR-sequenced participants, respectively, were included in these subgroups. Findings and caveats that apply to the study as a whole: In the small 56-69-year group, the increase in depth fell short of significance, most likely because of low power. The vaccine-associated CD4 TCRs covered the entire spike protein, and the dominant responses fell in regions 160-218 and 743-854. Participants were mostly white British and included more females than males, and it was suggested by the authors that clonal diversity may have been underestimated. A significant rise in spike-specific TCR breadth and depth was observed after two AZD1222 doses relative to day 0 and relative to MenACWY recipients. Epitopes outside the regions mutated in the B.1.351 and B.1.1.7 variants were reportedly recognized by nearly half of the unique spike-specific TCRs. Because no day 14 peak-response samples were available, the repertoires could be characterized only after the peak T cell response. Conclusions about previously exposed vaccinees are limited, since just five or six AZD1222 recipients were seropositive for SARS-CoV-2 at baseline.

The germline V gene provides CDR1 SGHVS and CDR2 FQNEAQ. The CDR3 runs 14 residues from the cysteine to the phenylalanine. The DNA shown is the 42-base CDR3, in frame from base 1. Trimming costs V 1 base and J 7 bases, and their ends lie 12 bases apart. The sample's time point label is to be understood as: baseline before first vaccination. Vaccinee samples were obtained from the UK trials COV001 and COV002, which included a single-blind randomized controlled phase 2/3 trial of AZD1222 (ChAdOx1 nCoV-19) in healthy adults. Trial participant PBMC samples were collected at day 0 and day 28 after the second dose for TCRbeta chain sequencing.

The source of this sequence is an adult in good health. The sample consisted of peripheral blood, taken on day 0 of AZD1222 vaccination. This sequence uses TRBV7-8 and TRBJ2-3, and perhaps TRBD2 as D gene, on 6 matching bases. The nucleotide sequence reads TGTGCCAGCAGCTTAGGAGGGCGCGGGAATACGCAGTATTTT. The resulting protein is CASSLGGRGNTQYF. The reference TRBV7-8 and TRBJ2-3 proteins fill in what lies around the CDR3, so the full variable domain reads GAGVSQSPRYKVAKRGQDVALRCDPISGHVSLFWYQQALGQGPEFLTYFQNEAQLDKSGLPSDRFFAERPEGSVSTLKIQRTQQEDSAVYLCASSLGGRGNTQYFGPGTRLTVL.